This entry lists 27 T cell receptor beta chains sequenced from one sample in a study of Tregs in tolerant kidney transplant recipients. Assay used: immunoSEQ multiplex PCR; TCRdb lists only in-frame clones, some missing. The data show 90,000 or so clones, 90% to 95% seen once. Sequenced material: CD8+ T cells from blood. These receptors were obtained from a human donor in good health.

This clone appeared once. The J gene is TRBJ2-1, the V gene TRBV10-2, with D hard to call. Germline V gene sequence: CDR1 WSHSY, CDR2 SAAADI. Trimming shortened V by 5 bases and J by 2 bases, and 7 bases separated the two germline ends. This CDR3 spans 13 amino acids. The CDR3, as DNA: TGCGCCAGCAGTAGAACGGCCTACAATGAGCAGTTCTTC. It specifies CASSRTAYNEQFF.

The chain links TRBV2 to TRBJ1-2; D is ambiguous. The CDR3 spans 15 residues. Germline V lookup: CDR1 SNHLY, CDR2 FYNNEI. Trimming shortened V by 6 bases and J by 6 bases, and 20 bases separated the two germline ends. CDR3: CASSETPVGGDGYTF. The CDR3 DNA reads as TGTGCCAGCAGCGAAACCCCGGTAGGTGGCGATGGCTACACCTTC. Together with reference TRBV2 and TRBJ1-2, the CDR3 gives the full variable domain: EPEVTQTPSHQVTQMGQEVILRCVPISNHLYFYWYRQILGQKVEFLVSFYNNEISEKSEIFDDQFSVERPDGSNFTLKIRSTKLEDSAMYFCASSETPVGGDGYTFGSGTRLTVV.

The J gene is TRBJ2-7, the V gene TRBV9; 8 bases line up with TRBD1. CDR1 is SGDLS and CDR2 is YYNGEE in the germline V gene. This CDR3 comprises 16 residues. Losses at the gene ends were 1 base for V and 6 bases for J; bases not matched to a gene: 12. The CDR3 DNA reads as TGTGCCAGCAGCGTATATCCGGACAGGGAACTAAGCGAGCAGTACTTC. Protein product: CASSVYPDRELSEQYF.

V is TRBV30 and J is TRBJ1-2, with 9 nucleotides matching TRBD1. The V segment lost 4 bases and the J segment 4 bases; nucleotides outside the gene matches: 10. This CDR3 is 15 amino acids long. Germline V lookup: CDR1 GTSNPN, CDR2 SVGIG (reference sequence). Here the CDR3 DNA reads TGTGCCTGGATCAAGCCCGGGACAGGGTTCTATGGCTACACCTTC. This codes for CAWIKPGTGFYGYTF.

The CDR3 bases are TGTGCCAGCAGCTTAGGTACAGGAGGATCCTACAATGAGCAGTTCTTC. As protein: CASSLGTGGSYNEQFF. This sequence joins TRBV13 and TRBJ2-1, with D perhaps being TRBD1 or TRBD2 (5 bases each). With 0 bases removed from V and 1 base from J, the gap between germline ends came to 10 bases. The germline V gene encodes CDR1 PRHDT and CDR2 FYEKMQ (reference sequence). The CDR3 spans 16 residues.

The chain links TRBV7-3 to TRBJ1-2; D gene unclear. The germline CDR1 and CDR2 sequences are SGHTA and FQGTGA. This CDR3 is 13 amino acids long. Trimming left V 5 bases short and J 6 bases short, with 13 bases between. The CDR3 sequence: CASSLLGKDGYTF. In nucleotides, the CDR3 is TGTGCCAGCAGCCTCCTTGGGAAGGATGGCTACACCTTC.

This chain joins TRBV19 and TRBJ2-1, with 13 positions matching TRBD2. J gave up 4 bases and V 8 bases, and 5 bases lay outside the gene matches. Germline loops: CDR1 LNHDA, CDR2 SQIVND (reference sequence). The CDR3 covers 15 residues. CDR3 sequence: CASGTSGILYNEQFF. The CDR3 DNA sequence: TGTGCCAGTGGGACTAGCGGGATCCTATACAATGAGCAGTTCTTC.

V usage is TRBV11-3 and J usage is TRBJ1-3; maybe TRBD1 (6 bases). Trimming took off 4 bases at V and 2 bases at J, with 12 bases between the two ends. Germline V gene sequence: CDR1 SGHNT, CDR2 YENEEA. The CDR3 has 15 amino acids. CDR3 bases: TGTGCCAGCAGCTCAACAGGGTTCGCTGGAAACACCATATATTTT. The encoded protein is CASSSTGFAGNTIYF.

Comment on this clone: Additional DNA sequences in this sample encode the identical CDR3. The chain links TRBV11-2 to TRBJ2-7, with 8 bases lining up with TRBD2. Germline-derived CDR1 and CDR2 are SGHAT and FQNNGV. V dropped 4 bases and J dropped 4; count of bases not matched to a gene: 6. The CDR3 extends over 14 amino acids. The CDR3 DNA follows: TGTGCCAGCAGCTCGGGACTAGGGGGTTACGAGCAGTACTTC. This codes for CASSSGLGGYEQYF.

V gene TRBV23-1 combines with J gene TRBJ2-5, with D perhaps TRBD1 (5 bases). TRBV23-1 is reported as an ORF; its role is uncertain. Between the trimmed V and J ends, which lost 5 bases and 2 bases, there was a span of 6 bases. The CDR3 is made up of 12 amino acids. This chain's CDR3 is CASSNRQETQYF. CDR3 nucleotide sequence: TGCGCCAGCAGTAACAGGCAAGAGACCCAGTACTTC.

The chain joins TRBV19 to TRBJ1-1; D is unclear. In germline, CDR1 is LNHDA, CDR2 SQIVND (reference sequence). The CDR3 contains 14 residues. V was cut by 2 bases and J by 3 bases, with 10 bases left in between. The CDR3 here is CASSIYVGHTEAFF. Here the CDR3 DNA reads TGTGCCAGTAGTATATACGTCGGGCACACTGAAGCTTTCTTT.

Written as DNA, the CDR3 is TGTGCCACCAGCAGGGTCACGCCAACTAATGAAAAACTGTTTTTT. This encodes CATSRVTPTNEKLFF. The chain has TRBV15 and TRBJ1-4, with D unclear. The CDR3 covers 15 residues. Germline assignment: CDR1 LNHNV and CDR2 YYDKDF (reference sequence). V shed 3 bases and J shed 0 bases, with 8 bases lying between them.

J is TRBJ2-3 and V is TRBV7-2, with D possibly TRBD2 on 5 matching bases. Trimming removed 3 bases from V and 2 bases from J, with 15 bases in between. The CDR3 is made up of 16 amino acids. Germline assignment: CDR1 SGHTA and CDR2 FQGNSA. The CDR3 DNA is TGTGCCAGCAGCTTCGGGGTCAGTAGGGTCACAGATACGCAGTATTTT. Protein product: CASSFGVSRVTDTQYF.

The gene calls are TRBV7-6 and TRBJ2-7; 8 bases align to TRBD1. The CDR3 runs to 15 residues. Looked up from germline, CDR1 is SGHVS and CDR2 is FNYEAQ. Germline trimming cut 1 base from V and 3 bases from J; bases unmatched to any gene: 5. The CDR3 DNA sequence: TGTGCCAGCAGCTTAGACAGGGGGACCTACTACGAGCAGTACTTC. Translated, it gives CASSLDRGTYYEQYF.

Notes on this clone: The junction departs from germline at one end; a sequencing error may be responsible. J is TRBJ2-2 and V is TRBV5-1; D unresolved. The CDR3 contains 13 residues. Germline CDR1 SGHRS, CDR2 YFSETQ. The CDR3 region has the DNA TGCGCCAGCAGCTTGGGGAACTCCGGGGAGCTGTTTTTT. The encoded protein is CASSLGNSGELFF.

This chain joins TRBV2 and TRBJ2-1; maybe TRBD2 (6 bases). This CDR3 contains 15 residues. Germline V gives CDR1 SNHLY, CDR2 FYNNEI. V was clipped by 7 bases and J by 4 bases, with 17 bases between them. This chain's CDR3 is CASKVTGASYNEQFF. In DNA, the CDR3 is TGTGCCAGCAAAGTTACGGGAGCTTCTTACAATGAGCAGTTCTTC. The whole variable domain, filled in from reference TRBV2 and TRBJ2-1, reads EPEVTQTPSHQVTQMGQEVILRCVPISNHLYFYWYRQILGQKVEFLVSFYNNEISEKSEIFDDQFSVERPDGSNFTLKIRSTKLEDSAMYFCASKVTGASYNEQFFGPGTRLTVL.

This chain uses TRBV2 with TRBJ2-3; the match to TRBD2 covers 11 bases. With V trimmed by 2 bases and J by 6 bases, 7 bases remained unmatched. The CDR3 covers 16 residues. The germline CDR1 and CDR2 sequences are SNHLY and FYNNEI. Here the CDR3 reads CASSELAGGRGDTQYF. In DNA, the CDR3 is TGTGCCAGCAGTGAACTAGCGGGGGGCCGGGGGGATACGCAGTATTTT.

This chain joins TRBV27 and TRBJ2-3, with D unresolved. V shed 1 base and J shed 3 bases, with 8 bases lying between them. The CDR3 is 14 amino acids. The germline V gene has CDR1 MNHEY and CDR2 SMNVEV (reference sequence). The CDR3 bases are TGTGCCAGCAGTTTATATGGGGTTACAGATACGCAGTATTTT. Translated: CASSLYGVTDTQYF.

The chain links TRBV5-6 to TRBJ2-1; a weak D match, TRBD1 (6 bases). The V gene lost 3 bases and the J gene lost 13 bases, with 14 bases spanning the gap. Germline V gene data show CDR1 as SGHDT and CDR2 as YYEEEE. The CDR3 is 12 amino acids. CDR3 residues: CASSSGVGGQFF. CDR3 DNA sequence: TGTGCCAGCAGCTCCGGGGTAGGGGGACAGTTCTTC.

With regard to this clone: Other DNA sequences in this sample translate to the same CDR3. The CDR3 coding sequence is TGTGCCAGCAGCTACTCCTACGAGCAGTACTTC. This sequence encodes CASSYSYEQYF. The V call is TRBV11-2, the J call TRBJ2-7; D is unclear. Between the trimmed V and J ends, which lost 4 bases and 0 bases, there was a span of 1 base. The CDR3 length is 11 residues. Per germline, CDR1 SGHAT and CDR2 FQNNGV.

The CDR3 bases are TGTGCCACCAGCGGCCGGGACTCATATGGCTACACCTTC. Translated, it gives CATSGRDSYGYTF. The chain combines TRBV15 with TRBJ1-2; D may be TRBD1 (5 bases). CDR3 length equals 13 residues. V was cut by 5 bases and J by 5 bases, with 12 bases left in between. The V gene's germline CDR1 is LNHNV and CDR2 YYDKDF (reference sequence).

The rearrangement uses TRBV9 and TRBJ1-1; a possible D gene is TRBD1 (5 bases). The CDR3 has 15 amino acids. Germline V lookup: CDR1 SGDLS, CDR2 YYNGEE. Trimming took off 0 bases at V and 6 bases at J, with 15 bases between the two ends. The CDR3 here is CASSVARGFGSEAFF. The CDR3 DNA reads as TGTGCCAGCAGCGTAGCCCGGGGCTTCGGTTCTGAAGCTTTCTTT. Looking up the rest from reference TRBV9 and TRBJ1-1 gives the full variable domain: DSGVTQTPKHLITATGQRVTLRCSPRSGDLSVYWYQQSLDQGLQFLIQYYNGEERAKGNILERFSAQQFPDLHSELNLSSLELGDSALYFCASSVARGFGSEAFFGQGTRLTVV.

This clone is a singleton in its sample. V usage is TRBV7-2 and J usage is TRBJ1-2, with D tentatively TRBD1 (5 bases). This CDR3 has 15 amino acids. The germline V and J ends were trimmed by 5 bases and 1 base, with 14 bases remaining between them. Germline V gene data show CDR1 as SGHTA and CDR2 as FQGNSA. CDR3 sequence: CASSLTPGINYGYTF. CDR3 nucleotide sequence: TGTGCCAGCAGCCTAACGCCAGGGATTAACTATGGCTACACCTTC.

The rearrangement joins TRBV5-6 to TRBJ1-3, with 7 positions matching TRBD1. Germline V gene sequence: CDR1 SGHDT, CDR2 YYEEEE. Unmatched junction bases numbered 11, after V lost 0 bases and J lost 2 bases. CDR3 length equals 18 residues. The DNA of the CDR3 is TGTGCCAGCAGCTTGGCATTTGGGGAAGGACAGGCTGGAAACACCATATATTTT. Its protein is CASSLAFGEGQAGNTIYF.

This rearrangement joins TRBV6-5 to TRBJ2-7; 7 bases fit TRBD2. Germline V gene lookup returns CDR1 MNHEY and CDR2 SVGAGI. V was pared by 7 bases and J by 3 bases, with 12 bases of the junction left unmatched. The CDR3 extends over 15 amino acids. The CDR3 here is CASNKIGAGFYEQYF. In DNA, the CDR3 is TGTGCCAGCAATAAAATCGGAGCGGGATTCTACGAGCAGTACTTC.

This chain joins TRBV6-5 and TRBJ2-1; D unclear. The germline V gene encodes CDR1 MNHEY and CDR2 SVGAGI. Trimming took 2 bases from V and 7 from J, leaving 9 bases between them. This CDR3 comprises 13 residues. CDR3 sequence: CASSYPPPNEQFF. The CDR3, as DNA: TGTGCCAGCAGTTACCCTCCCCCTAATGAGCAGTTCTTC.

The chain couples TRBV18 to TRBJ2-2; D is uncertain. The CDR3 totals 12 residues. The V gene's germline CDR1 is KGHSH and CDR2 LQKENI. Trimming pared 0 bases from V and 6 bases from J, leaving 2 bases between. The CDR3 reads CASSPPSGELFF. The CDR3 bases are TGTGCCAGCTCACCACCCTCCGGGGAGCTGTTTTTT.